The subject of this entry is one TCR beta chain. Antigen: not known. Sequenced by immunoSEQ multiplex PCR; TCRdb stores in-frame clones only, minus some. The sample has approximately 12,000 clones; nearly 90% are singletons. The data stem from a study of T cell clonotyping in hematopoietic cell transplantation. Whole-study results and caveats: Higher Inverse Simpson Index values in graft donor and pretransplant recipient predicted broader posttransplant TCR diversity. Recipient TCR diversity dropped after transplant; expanded clonotypes rose from day 30 to 180.

Germline values: CDR1 SGDLS, CDR2 YYNGEE. V was pared by 4 bases and J by 6 bases, with 20 bases between. The length of the CDR3 is 16 residues. V and J are TRBV9 and TRBJ1-3; possibly TRBD1 for D (5 bases). This receptor was taken from a human donor who either received an allogeneic hematopoietic cell transplant for a myeloid malignancy or was a related donor (not recorded which). Some clones in this sample may be carry-over from other donors' samples. Sample: peripheral blood mononuclear cells. The CDR3 sequence: CASSPTGALLENTIYF. Written as DNA, the CDR3 is TGTGCCAGCAGCCCAACCGGGGCCCTATTGGAAAACACCATATATTTT. The full variable domain, in which reference TRBV9 and TRBJ1-3 provide the parts outside the CDR3, is DSGVTQTPKHLITATGQRVTLRCSPRSGDLSVYWYQQSLDQGLQFLIQYYNGEERAKGNILERFSAQQFPDLHSELNLSSLELGDSALYFCASSPTGALLENTIYFGEGSWLTVV.